These T cell receptor beta chains were read from a single sample in a study of a mutant IDH1 vaccine in newly diagnosed glioma. These receptors' targets are unknown. Repertoires were generated with immunoSEQ multiplex PCR, while TCRdb's copy carries only in-frame clones and drops some. Seen here are roughly 64,000 clones, about 74% observed once, and the top ten hold over 4%. The specimen was PBMCs, collected from a glioma patient whose treatment included an IDH1 peptide vaccine. The receptors originated from a man aged 50 to 59 with glioma. Each CDR3 is given with its conserved first and last residue. The D gene is left open where the match is weak. Clone sizes are given selectively: once, few, many, or a class where the clone is expanded.

NA	NA	TRBV30	TRBJ1-1	TGTGCCTGCCTAATACAGGATTCGTGGAGTGAAGCTTTCTTT	CACLIQDSWSEAFF
few	TRBD1	TRBV5-1	TRBJ2-7	TGCGCCAGCAGCCTCGGACAGGGGGGCTACGAGCAGTACTTC	CASSLGQGGYEQYF
once	NA	TRBV28	TRBJ2-7	TGTGCCAGCAGTTTCGCGGACACCCCCGAGCAGTACTTC	CASSFADTPEQYF
NA	NA	TRBV4-3	TRBJ2-7	TGCGCCAGCAGCCAAGATGGTGGGACAGCGGGCTACGAGCAGTACTTC	CASSQDGGTAGYEQYF
NA	TRBD1	TRBV29-1	TRBJ2-1	TGCAGCGTTAACCGGGACAGGGGATCCAATGAGCAGTTCTTC	CSVNRDRGSNEQFF
NA	NA	TRBV5-6	TRBJ1-5	TGTGCCAGCAGCTTTGGTGGGGGCCTCAACAATCAGCCCCAGCATTTT	CASSFGGGLNNQPQHF
few	NA	TRBV5-1	TRBJ1-1	TGCGCCAGCAGCTTGAGGACTTTGAACACTGAAGCTTTCTTT	CASSLRTLNTEAFF
NA	NA	TRBV25-1	TRBJ2-7	TGTGCCAGCAGTGAGTCCGGCAGGGGTTCCGGAAACGAGCAGTACTTC	CASSESGRGSGNEQYF
once	NA	TRBV4-1	TRBJ2-1	TGCGCCAGCAGCCAAGATAACCCGAATGAGCAGTTCTTC	CASSQDNPNEQFF
once	NA	TRBV19	TRBJ1-2	TGTGCCAGTAGTATGCCCGGGACTTACGACTACACCTTC	CASSMPGTYDYTF
NA	TRBD1	TRBV7-9	TRBJ1-6	TGTGCCAGCAGCTTGGGACAGCAGAATTCACCCCTCCACTTT	CASSLGQQNSPLHF
NA	NA	TRBV19	TRBJ2-2	TGTGCCAGTAGAGGACCCTCGAACACCGGGGAGCTGTTTTTT	CASRGPSNTGELFF
NA	NA	TRBV7-2	TRBJ2-5	TGTGCCAGCACATCGGATGCTAGGGGTGGCCAGTACTTC	CASTSDARGGQYF
NA	NA	TRBV30	TRBJ2-6	TGTGCCTGGGTGGACTTGACGGGGGCCAACGTCCTGACTTTC	CAWVDLTGANVLTF
few	NA	TRBV6-6	TRBJ1-2	TGTGCCAGCAGTTACTCTGGGGAGAGGTATGGCTACACCTTC	CASSYSGERYGYTF
NA	NA	TRBV2	TRBJ1-1	TGTGCCAGCACCCAACGGGCCCAGATGGCTGGGGCTTTCTTT	CASTQRAQMAGAFF
NA	NA	TRBV7-9	TRBJ1-1	TGTGCCAGCAGCTCTTTCGGGCCACAGGTCGCTGAAGCTTTCTTT	CASSSFGPQVAEAFF
NA	TRBD2	TRBV10-3	TRBJ2-1	TGTGCCATCAGTTTAGCGGGGGGGCAGGGTGAGCAGTTCTTC	CAISLAGGQGEQFF
NA	TRBD1	TRBV19	TRBJ2-1	TGTGCCACCTTGGACAGGGCTTCCTACAATGAGCAGTTCTTC	CATLDRASYNEQFF
NA	TRBD2	TRBV10-3	TRBJ2-1	TGTGCAGGGTCGGGGGGGGATGAGCAGTTCTTC	CAGSGGDEQFF
NA	NA	TRBV25-1	TRBJ2-4	TGTGCCAGCAGTGCGAATGAGGGTATTCAGTACTTC	CASSANEGIQYF
NA	TRBD2	TRBV7-3	TRBJ2-7	TGTGCCAGCAGCTCCCATCCGGGCGGGGGGGCGGACTACGAGCAGTACTTC	CASSSHPGGGADYEQYF
many	NA	TRBV27	TRBJ1-5	TGTGCCAGCGGGGATGCGCGGAGGAGCAATCAGCCCCAGCATTTT	CASGDARRSNQPQHF
NA	NA	TRBV19	TRBJ2-7	TGTGCCAGTAGCGCGGACACTCCCAGCTCCTACGAGCAGTACTTC	CASSADTPSSYEQYF
NA	TRBD2	TRBV13	TRBJ2-3	TGTGCCAGCAGCCGTACTAGCGGGCCTAGCACAGATACGCAGTATTTT	CASSRTSGPSTDTQYF
few	NA	TRBV9	TRBJ1-3	TGTGCCAGCAGCGTCGGAGGGGTGGGAAACACCATATATTTT	CASSVGGVGNTIYF
NA	NA	TRBV4-1	TRBJ2-3	TGCGCCAGCAGAGAAGGGCGGGGCCGGTTCGATACGCAGTATTTT	CASREGRGRFDTQYF
NA	NA	TRBV14	TRBJ1-5	TGTGCCAGCAGCCAAGATATGAATCAGCCCCAGCATTTT	CASSQDMNQPQHF
few	NA	TRBV2	TRBJ2-7	TGTGCCAGCAGTGGGGGGTCCCTCTCTTACGAGCAGTACTTC	CASSGGSLSYEQYF
NA	NA	TRBV30	TRBJ2-2	TGTGCCTGGAAAGGCGGGACACTACTCACCGGGGAGCTGTTTTTT	CAWKGGTLLTGELFF
few	NA	TRBV29-1	TRBJ2-3	TGCAGCGTCAACCCTACAGGCACAGATACGCAGTATTTT	CSVNPTGTDTQYF
NA	NA	TRBV6-5	TRBJ2-3	TGTGCCAGCAGTTCCCGCCGGGATACGCAGTATTTT	CASSSRRDTQYF
NA	TRBD2	TRBV27	TRBJ2-3	TGTGCCAGCAGTCCTAGCGGTTCAGATACGCAGTATTTT	CASSPSGSDTQYF
NA	NA	TRBV27	TRBJ1-6	TGTGCCAGCAGTTTAAGGGATGTCCTTTCACCCCTCCACTTT	CASSLRDVLSPLHF
few	TRBD1	TRBV4-2	TRBJ2-5	TGTGCCAGCAGCCAAGAAGCAGGGGGACAAGAGACCCAGTACTTC	CASSQEAGGQETQYF
few	NA	TRBV19	TRBJ1-5	TGTGCCAGTAGTTCAGGGGCGACCTTTCAGCCCCAGCATTTT	CASSSGATFQPQHF
NA	TRBD2	TRBV5-4	TRBJ2-1	TGTGCCAGCAGCGTTAGCGGGGCAGCGTACAATGAGCAGTTCTTC	CASSVSGAAYNEQFF
NA	TRBD1	TRBV9	TRBJ1-3	TGTGCCAGCAGCGTAGTGGGTTCCGGGACAGGCGATCCCTCTGGAAACACCATATATTTT	CASSVVGSGTGDPSGNTIYF
NA	NA	TRBV5-1	TRBJ1-3	TGCGCCAGCAGCCCGGCTGTTCGAAACACCATATATTTT	CASSPAVRNTIYF
few	NA	TRBV4-3	TRBJ2-2	TGCGCCAGCAGCCTTAGAGGGAGTGAAGTCGGGGAGCTGTTTTTT	CASSLRGSEVGELFF
once	TRBD1	TRBV5-6	TRBJ1-4	TGTGCCAGCAGCACCAGGGGGCAGGAAAAACTGTTTTTT	CASSTRGQEKLFF
NA	NA	TRBV5-8	TRBJ1-5	TGTGCCAGCAGCCGGGACACGGCTCTTCATCAGCCCCAGCATTTT	CASSRDTALHQPQHF
NA	TRBD2	TRBV5-1	TRBJ2-7	TGCGCCAGCAGCCTAGGGACTAGCGGGGGTTACGAGCAGTACTTC	CASSLGTSGGYEQYF
NA	NA	TRBV5-1	TRBJ2-1	TGCGCCAGCAGCCTTCAGGTGGTCTCTCTCAATGAGCAGTTCTTC	CASSLQVVSLNEQFF
NA	TRBD2	TRBV2	TRBJ2-1	TGTGCCAGCACTATAATGGGGGGGAGGGGTAATGAGCAGTTCTTC	CASTIMGGRGNEQFF
NA	NA	TRBV2	TRBJ2-7	TGTGCCAGCCTCCCCTCTCAGGGCCTTGAGGAGCAGTACTTC	CASLPSQGLEEQYF
NA	NA	TRBV7-6	TRBJ1-2	TGTGCCAGCAGCCAGGACAGAAGGAGTGGCTACACCTTC	CASSQDRRSGYTF
NA	TRBD1	TRBV4-1	TRBJ1-1	TGCGCCAGCAGCCAAGGTTACCGACAGGGAAACACTGAAGCTTTCTTT	CASSQGYRQGNTEAFF
NA	NA	TRBV7-9	TRBJ1-1	TGTGCCAGCAGCCCGAGAGGGGGGCGCGGGACTGAAGCTTTCTTT	CASSPRGGRGTEAFF
NA	NA	TRBV14	TRBJ2-1	TGTGCCAGCAGCCAAGGGGTCTACCCATTGCAGTTCTTC	CASSQGVYPLQFF
NA	NA	TRBV4-1	TRBJ2-2	TGCGCCAGCAGCCAAGATGAGGGGATCACCGGGGAGCTGTTTTTT	CASSQDEGITGELFF
NA	TRBD2	TRBV11-2	TRBJ2-1	TGTGCCAGCAGCGGCAGCGAGCGGGGGCAGTTCTTC	CASSGSERGQFF
NA	TRBD2	TRBV7-8	TRBJ2-3	TGTGCCAGCAGTATAGGCCTAGCGGGGGGACGCACAGATACGCAGTATTTT	CASSIGLAGGRTDTQYF
NA	NA	TRBV5-5	TRBJ1-4	TGTGCCAGCAGCCCGAGTCCCACAGGCGGAAAACTGTTTTTT	CASSPSPTGGKLFF
NA	NA	TRBV29-1	TRBJ2-3	TGCAGCGTTCGGGGACACACGCGATTAGCAGATACGCAGTATTTT	CSVRGHTRLADTQYF